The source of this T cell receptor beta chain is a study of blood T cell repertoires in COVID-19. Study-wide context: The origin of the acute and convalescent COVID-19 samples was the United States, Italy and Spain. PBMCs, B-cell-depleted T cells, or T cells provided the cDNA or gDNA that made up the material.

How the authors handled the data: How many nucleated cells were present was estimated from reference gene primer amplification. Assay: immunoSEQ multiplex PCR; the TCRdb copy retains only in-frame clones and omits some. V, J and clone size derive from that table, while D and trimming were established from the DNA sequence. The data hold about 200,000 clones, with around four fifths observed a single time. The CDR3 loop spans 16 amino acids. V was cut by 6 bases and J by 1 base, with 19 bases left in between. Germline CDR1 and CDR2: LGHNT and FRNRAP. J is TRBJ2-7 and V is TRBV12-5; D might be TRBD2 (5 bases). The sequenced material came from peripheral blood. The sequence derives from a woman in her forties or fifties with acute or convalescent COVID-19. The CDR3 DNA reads TGTGCTAGTGGCATTTTTCGGGGAGCATATTCCTACGAGCAGTACTTC. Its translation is CASGIFRGAYSYEQYF.